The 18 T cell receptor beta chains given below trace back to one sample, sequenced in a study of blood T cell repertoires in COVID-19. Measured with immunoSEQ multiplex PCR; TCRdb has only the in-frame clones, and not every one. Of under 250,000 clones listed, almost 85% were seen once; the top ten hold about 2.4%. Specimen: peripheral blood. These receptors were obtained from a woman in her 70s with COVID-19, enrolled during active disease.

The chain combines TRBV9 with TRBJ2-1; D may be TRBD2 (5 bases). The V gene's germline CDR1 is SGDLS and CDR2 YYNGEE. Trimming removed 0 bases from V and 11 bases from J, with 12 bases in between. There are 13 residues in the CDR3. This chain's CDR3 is CASSVEWSGKQFF. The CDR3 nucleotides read TGTGCCAGCAGCGTAGAGTGGAGCGGCAAGCAGTTCTTC.

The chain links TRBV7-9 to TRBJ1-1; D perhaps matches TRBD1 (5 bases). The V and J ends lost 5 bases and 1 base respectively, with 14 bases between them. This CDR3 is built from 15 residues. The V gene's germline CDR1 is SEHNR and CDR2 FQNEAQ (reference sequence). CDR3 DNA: TGTGCCAGCAGCAGCCAAGACAGAAAGAACACTGAAGCTTTCTTT. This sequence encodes CASSSQDRKNTEAFF.

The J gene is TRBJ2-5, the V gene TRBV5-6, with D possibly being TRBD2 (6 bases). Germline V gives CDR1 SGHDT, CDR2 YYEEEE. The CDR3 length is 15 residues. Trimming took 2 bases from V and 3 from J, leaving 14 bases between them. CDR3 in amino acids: CASSLAGTLKETQYF. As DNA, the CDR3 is TGTGCCAGCAGCTTAGCCGGGACTTTAAAAGAGACCCAGTACTTC.

CDR3 loop: CASSGRRIGYTF. The CDR3 nucleotides are TGTGCCAGCAGCGGCCGGAGGATCGGCTACACCTTC. The chain joins TRBV12-3 or TRBV12-4 to TRBJ1-2; D is ambiguous. CDR3 length: 12 residues. The V and J ends lost 6 bases and 8 bases respectively, with 13 bases between them.

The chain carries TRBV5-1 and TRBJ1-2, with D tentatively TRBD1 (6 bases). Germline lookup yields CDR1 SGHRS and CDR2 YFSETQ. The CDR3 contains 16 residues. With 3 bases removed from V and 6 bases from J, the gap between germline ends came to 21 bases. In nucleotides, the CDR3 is TGCGCCAGCAGCTCCTGGACAGATTCAGGTGGAGATGGCTACACCTTC. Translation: CASSSWTDSGGDGYTF.

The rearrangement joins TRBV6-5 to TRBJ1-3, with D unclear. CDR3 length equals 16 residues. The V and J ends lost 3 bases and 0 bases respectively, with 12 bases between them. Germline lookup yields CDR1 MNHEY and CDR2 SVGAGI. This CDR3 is CASSYNTPYSGNTIYF. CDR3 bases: TGTGCCAGCAGTTATAACACACCTTACTCTGGAAACACCATATATTTT.

CDR3 sequence: CASSYSAGGHGEKLFF. Written as DNA, the CDR3 is TGTGCCAGCAGTTACAGCGCAGGGGGCCACGGTGAAAAACTGTTTTTT. J is TRBJ1-4 and V is TRBV6-2 or TRBV6-3; 8 bases match TRBD1. This CDR3 comprises 16 residues. Trimming at V came to 2 bases and at J to 7 bases, leaving 9 bases not matched to a gene. Germline V gene lookup returns CDR1 MNHEY and CDR2 SVGEGT.

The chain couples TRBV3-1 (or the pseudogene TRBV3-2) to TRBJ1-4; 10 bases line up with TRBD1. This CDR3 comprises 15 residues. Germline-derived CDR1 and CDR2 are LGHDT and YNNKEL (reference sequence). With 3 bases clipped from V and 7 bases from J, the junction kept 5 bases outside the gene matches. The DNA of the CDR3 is TGTGCCAGCAGCCACCTCCGGGACAGGGGTGAAAAACTGTTTTTT. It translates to CASSHLRDRGEKLFF.

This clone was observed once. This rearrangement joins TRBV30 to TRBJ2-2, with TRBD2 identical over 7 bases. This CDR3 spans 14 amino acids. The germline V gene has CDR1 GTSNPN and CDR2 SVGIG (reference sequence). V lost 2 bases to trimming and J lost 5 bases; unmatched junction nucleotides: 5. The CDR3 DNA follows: TGTGCCTGGAGTTTCTATAGCGGGACCGGGGAGCTGTTTTTT. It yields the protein CAWSFYSGTGELFF.

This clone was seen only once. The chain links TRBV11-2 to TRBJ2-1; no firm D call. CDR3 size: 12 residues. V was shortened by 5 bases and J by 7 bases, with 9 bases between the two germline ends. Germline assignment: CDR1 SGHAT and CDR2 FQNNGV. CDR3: CASSPPGNEQFF. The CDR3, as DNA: TGTGCCAGCAGCCCTCCCGGGAATGAGCAGTTCTTC.

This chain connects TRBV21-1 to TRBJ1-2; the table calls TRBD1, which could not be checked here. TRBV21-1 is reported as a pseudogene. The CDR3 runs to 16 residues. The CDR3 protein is CASRGLRDRFNYGYTF. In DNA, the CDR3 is TGTGCCAGCAGAGGACTCCGGGACAGATTTAACTATGGCTACACCTTC.

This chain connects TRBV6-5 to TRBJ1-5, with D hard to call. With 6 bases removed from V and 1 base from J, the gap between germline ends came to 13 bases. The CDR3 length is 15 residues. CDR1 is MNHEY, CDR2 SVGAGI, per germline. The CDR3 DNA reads TGTGCCAGCAGCAAACTCACGGGGAGCAATCAGCCCCAGCATTTT. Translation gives CASSKLTGSNQPQHF.

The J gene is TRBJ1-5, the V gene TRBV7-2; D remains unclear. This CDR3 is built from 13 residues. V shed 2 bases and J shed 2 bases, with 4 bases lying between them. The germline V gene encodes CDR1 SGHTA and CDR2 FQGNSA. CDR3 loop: CASSLRGNQPQHF. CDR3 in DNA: TGTGCCAGCAGCTTACGTGGCAATCAGCCCCAGCATTTT.

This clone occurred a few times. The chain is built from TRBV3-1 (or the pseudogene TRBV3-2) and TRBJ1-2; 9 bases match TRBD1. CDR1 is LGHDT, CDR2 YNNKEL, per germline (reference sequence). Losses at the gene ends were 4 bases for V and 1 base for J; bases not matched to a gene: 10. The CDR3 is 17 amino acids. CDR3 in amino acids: CASSRGTGRGVNYGYTF. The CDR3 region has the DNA TGTGCCAGCAGCCGCGGGACAGGGAGAGGAGTTAACTATGGCTACACCTTC.

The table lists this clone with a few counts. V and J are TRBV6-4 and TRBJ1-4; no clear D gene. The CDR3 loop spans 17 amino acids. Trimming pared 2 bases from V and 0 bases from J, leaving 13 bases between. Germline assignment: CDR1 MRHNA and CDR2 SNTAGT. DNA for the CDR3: TGTGCCAGCAGTGACCTGGGTATCGGGGCAACTAATGAAAAACTGTTTTTT. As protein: CASSDLGIGATNEKLFF.

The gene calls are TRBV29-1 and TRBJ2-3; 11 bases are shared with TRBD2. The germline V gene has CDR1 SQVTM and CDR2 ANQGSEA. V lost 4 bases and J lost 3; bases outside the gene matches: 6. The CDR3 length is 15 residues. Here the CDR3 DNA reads TGCAGCGTTGTAGCGGGAGGGCCTGTGACAGATACGCAGTATTTT. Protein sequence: CSVVAGGPVTDTQYF.

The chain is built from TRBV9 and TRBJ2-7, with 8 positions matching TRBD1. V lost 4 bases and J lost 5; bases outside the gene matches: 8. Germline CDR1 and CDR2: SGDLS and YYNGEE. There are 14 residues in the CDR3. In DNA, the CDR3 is TGTGCCAGCAGCCCCCGGGACAGGATGAACGAGCAGTACTTC. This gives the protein CASSPRDRMNEQYF.

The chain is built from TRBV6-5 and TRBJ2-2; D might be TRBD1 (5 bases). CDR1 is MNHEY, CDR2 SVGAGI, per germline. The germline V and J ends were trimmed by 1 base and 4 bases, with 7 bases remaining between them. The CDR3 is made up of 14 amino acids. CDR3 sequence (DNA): TGTGCCAGCAGTTACTTGACAGCCACCGGGGAGCTGTTTTTT. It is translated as CASSYLTATGELFF.